One and the same sample provided the 20 T cell receptor beta chains below, sequenced in a study of blood T cell repertoires in COVID-19. Sequencing was performed with immunoSEQ multiplex PCR; in TCRdb, only in-frame clones are kept and a portion is missing. The profile shows roughly 200,000 clones, 80% to 90% of them singletons. Sequencing was performed on PBMCs or T cells enriched from blood (not recorded which). The receptors here all came from a woman under 40 who had been exposed to COVID-19.

The rearrangement links TRBV6-5 to TRBJ1-1; a weak D match, TRBD1 (5 bases). Trimming left V 7 bases short and J 3 bases short, with 18 bases between. Looked up from germline, CDR1 is MNHEY and CDR2 is SVGAGI. There are 15 residues in the CDR3. The CDR3 DNA reads as TGTGCCAGCACAGGGTCTCGGATAGGGGACACTGAAGCTTTCTTT. The encoded protein is CASTGSRIGDTEAFF.

The chain has TRBV5-4 and TRBJ2-7, with D perhaps TRBD1 (5 bases). The germline V gene has CDR1 SGHNT and CDR2 YYREEE (reference sequence). The CDR3 has 15 residues. V dropped 1 base and J dropped 0 bases, with 11 bases sitting between them. This CDR3 is CASSLTSTASYEQYF. CDR3 nucleotides: TGTGCCAGCAGCTTGACGTCGACAGCCTCCTACGAGCAGTACTTC.

The chain couples TRBV6-5 to TRBJ1-3; 10 nucleotides align to TRBD1. With V trimmed by 2 bases and J by 2 bases, 3 bases remained unmatched. CDR3 size: 16 residues. From germline, CDR1 is MNHEY and CDR2 SVGAGI. The CDR3 region has the DNA TGTGCCAGCAGTTACGAGACAGGGGGCCCTGGAAACACCATATATTTT. Its protein product is CASSYETGGPGNTIYF.

The rearrangement links TRBV4-2 to TRBJ2-2; TRBD2 matches 9 bases. Germline CDR1 and CDR2: LGHNA and YNFKEQ. The CDR3 has 18 residues. Germline trimming cut 1 base from V and 0 bases from J; bases unmatched to any gene: 6. As DNA, the CDR3 is TGTGCCAGCAGCCAAGGGACTAGCGACTCTGCGAACACCGGGGAGCTGTTTTTT. This sequence encodes CASSQGTSDSANTGELFF.

The genes are TRBV30 and TRBJ1-1, with 7 bases identical to TRBD1. The CDR3 consists of 14 residues. Germline CDR1 is GTSNPN and CDR2 is SVGIG (reference sequence). The ends lost 2 bases at V and 1 base at J; junction bases unmatched: 4. The CDR3 loop is CAWSQDRPNTEAFF. In nucleotides, the CDR3 is TGTGCCTGGAGTCAGGACAGGCCGAACACTGAAGCTTTCTTT. The full variable domain, with the rest looked up from reference TRBV30 and TRBJ1-1, is SQTIHQWPATLVQPVGSPLSLECTVEGTSNPNLYWYRQAAGRGLQLLFYSVGIGQISSEVPQNLSASRPQDRQFILSSKKLLLSDSGFYLCAWSQDRPNTEAFFGQGTRLTVV.

This sequence joins TRBV5-1 and TRBJ2-7, with 9 bases identical to TRBD1. The CDR3 runs 15 residues. J lost 2 bases, V lost 3 bases, and 6 bases had no gene match. The V gene's germline CDR1 is SGHRS and CDR2 YFSETQ. The CDR3 DNA reads TGCGCCAGCAGCTGGGGCTGGACAGGGGCCTACGAGCAGTACTTC. It is translated as CASSWGWTGAYEQYF.

The CDR3 region is CASTGKFNTGELFF. DNA of the CDR3: TGTGCCAGCACAGGGAAATTCAACACCGGGGAGCTGTTTTTT. The J gene is TRBJ2-2, the V gene TRBV6-5, with D possibly being TRBD1 (5 bases). CDR3 length: 14 amino acids. CDR1 is MNHEY and CDR2 is SVGAGI in the germline V gene. Trimming shortened V by 7 bases and J by 2 bases, and 11 bases separated the two germline ends.

The V and J genes are TRBV3-1 (or the pseudogene TRBV3-2) and TRBJ2-5; 8 bases are shared with TRBD1. The length of the CDR3 is 14 residues. The J segment lost 5 bases and the V segment lost 1 base, leaving 3 bases of the junction unmatched. The germline V gene encodes CDR1 LGHDT and CDR2 YNNKEL (reference sequence). CDR3: CASSQGQGIETQYF. The CDR3 nucleotides read TGTGCCAGCAGCCAAGGACAGGGGATCGAGACCCAGTACTTC.

J is TRBJ2-1 and V is TRBV27; 12 bases match TRBD2. Per germline, CDR1 MNHEY and CDR2 SMNVEV (reference sequence). The CDR3 totals 17 residues. V lost 3 bases, J lost 8 bases, and 11 bases stayed unmatched. This CDR3 is CASSFRALAGGPHEQFF. The CDR3 DNA sequence: TGTGCCAGCAGTTTTAGGGCTCTAGCGGGGGGGCCTCATGAGCAGTTCTTC.

The genes are TRBV7-2 and TRBJ1-6, with a weak D call TRBD1 (5 bases). CDR1 and CDR2 from the germline V gene are SGHTA and FQGNSA. CDR3 length: 13 amino acids. The V end lost 1 base, the J end lost 10 bases, and 8 bases lay between the germline ends. CDR3 loop: CASSLGRGSPLHF. The CDR3 region has the DNA TGTGCCAGCAGCTTAGGACGGGGGTCACCCCTCCACTTT.

J is TRBJ2-3 and V is TRBV11-2; possibly TRBD2 for D (5 bases). The ends were cut back, 5 bases at V and 6 bases at J, with 15 bases in the middle. This CDR3 spans 14 amino acids. CDR1 SGHAT and CDR2 FQNNGV come from the germline V gene. The CDR3 nucleotides are TGTGCCAGCAGCCTTCGACGGGGAGTGGATACGCAGTATTTT. Translated: CASSLRRGVDTQYF.

The genes are TRBV19 and TRBJ2-2, with D tentatively TRBD1 (7 bases). Germline CDR1 is LNHDA and CDR2 is SQIVND (reference sequence). This CDR3 region has 15 residues. V gave up 5 bases and J gave up 1 base, with 11 bases separating them. CDR3 region: CASSQGDLNTGELFF. The CDR3 nucleotides are TGTGCCAGTAGTCAGGGGGACTTGAACACCGGGGAGCTGTTTTTT.

The rearrangement links TRBV13 to TRBJ2-2; D not certain. The CDR3 has 14 residues. With 2 bases removed from V and 1 base from J, the gap between germline ends came to 5 bases. Germline V gene sequence: CDR1 PRHDT, CDR2 FYEKMQ (reference sequence). CDR3 amino acids: CASSLTVNTGELFF. CDR3 nucleotides: TGTGCCAGCAGCTTAACAGTGAACACCGGGGAGCTGTTTTTT.

The V call is TRBV29-1, the J call TRBJ2-3, with 9 positions matching TRBD1. The germline CDR1 and CDR2 sequences are SQVTM and ANQGSEA. Trimming at V came to 6 bases and at J to 2 bases, leaving 6 bases not matched to a gene. The CDR3 consists of 14 residues. CDR3 DNA: TGCAGCGTAAAACAGGGGGCCCCCACAGATACGCAGTATTTT. Translated, it gives CSVKQGAPTDTQYF.

This chain uses TRBV27 with TRBJ1-4; unclear D gene. Trimming shortened V by 2 bases and J by 5 bases, and 12 bases separated the two germline ends. Germline lookup yields CDR1 MNHEY and CDR2 SMNVEV (reference sequence). This CDR3 is built from 15 residues. Written as DNA, the CDR3 is TGTGCCAGCAGTTTAGGAGGCAGGAAGAATGAAAAACTGTTTTTT. Translating it yields CASSLGGRKNEKLFF.

This chain joins TRBV10-2 and TRBJ1-5; weak D call: TRBD1 (5 bases). The CDR3 loop spans 15 amino acids. The V and J ends lost 2 bases and 7 bases respectively, with 15 bases between them. Germline CDR1 is WSHSY and CDR2 is SAAADI. The CDR3 coding sequence is TGCGCCAGCAGTGAGGTCCGGCAGGGATGGCAGCCCCAGCATTTT. Protein: CASSEVRQGWQPQHF.

The chain's CDR3 is CASSYSSQGTYEQYF. The CDR3 DNA reads as TGTGCCAGCAGTTACTCGTCTCAGGGGACCTACGAGCAGTACTTC. The chain uses TRBV6-5 and TRBJ2-7; TRBD1 is a possible D gene (6 bases). V was cut by 0 bases and J by 2 bases, with 11 bases left in between. This CDR3 spans 15 amino acids. The germline gives CDR1 MNHEY, CDR2 SVGAGI.

The V call is TRBV30, the J call TRBJ1-1; 9 bases map to TRBD1. Trimming removed 2 bases from V and 0 bases from J; junction bases left unmatched: 7. The germline CDR1 and CDR2 sequences are GTSNPN and SVGIG (reference sequence). The CDR3 length is 16 residues. The CDR3 loop is CAWSFPDRGMNTEAFF. CDR3 sequence (DNA): TGTGCCTGGAGTTTCCCGGACAGGGGCATGAACACTGAAGCTTTCTTT.

Regarding this clone: Additional DNA sequences in this sample encode the identical CDR3. In DNA form, the CDR3 reads TGTGCCACCAGACAGGGGGGCAATCAGCCCCAGCATTTT. Its translation: CATRQGGNQPQHF. The chain links TRBV24-1 to TRBJ1-5, with TRBD1 matching over 8 bases. Germline V gene data show CDR1 as KGHDR and CDR2 as SFDVKD. The trim removed 7 bases at V and 2 bases at J, leaving 0 bases unmatched. CDR3 length: 13 residues.

The V call is TRBV19, the J call TRBJ1-5, with TRBD1 matching 10 bases. V shed 6 bases and J 1 base; nucleotides not matched to a gene: 15. The CDR3 has 19 amino acids. Germline CDR1 and CDR2: LNHDA and SQIVND (reference sequence). CDR3 in amino acids: CASSPGPGQGSQSNQPQHF. The CDR3 bases are TGTGCCAGTAGCCCCGGCCCGGGACAGGGGTCCCAAAGCAATCAGCCCCAGCATTTT.